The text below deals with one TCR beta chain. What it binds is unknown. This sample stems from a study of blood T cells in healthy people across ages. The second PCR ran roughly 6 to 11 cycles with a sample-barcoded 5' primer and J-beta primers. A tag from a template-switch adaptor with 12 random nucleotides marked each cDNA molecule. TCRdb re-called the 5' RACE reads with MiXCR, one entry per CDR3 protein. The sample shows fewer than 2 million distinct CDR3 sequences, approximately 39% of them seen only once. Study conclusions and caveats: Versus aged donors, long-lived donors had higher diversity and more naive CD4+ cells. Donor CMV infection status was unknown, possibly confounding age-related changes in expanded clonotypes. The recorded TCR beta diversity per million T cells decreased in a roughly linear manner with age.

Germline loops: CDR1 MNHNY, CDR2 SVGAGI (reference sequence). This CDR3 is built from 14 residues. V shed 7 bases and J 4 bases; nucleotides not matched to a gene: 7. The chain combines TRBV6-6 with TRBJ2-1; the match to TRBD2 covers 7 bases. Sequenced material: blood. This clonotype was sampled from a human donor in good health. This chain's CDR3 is CASTARGGYNEQFF. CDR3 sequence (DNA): TGTGCCAGCACCGCCCGGGGAGGGTACAATGAGCAGTTCTTC.